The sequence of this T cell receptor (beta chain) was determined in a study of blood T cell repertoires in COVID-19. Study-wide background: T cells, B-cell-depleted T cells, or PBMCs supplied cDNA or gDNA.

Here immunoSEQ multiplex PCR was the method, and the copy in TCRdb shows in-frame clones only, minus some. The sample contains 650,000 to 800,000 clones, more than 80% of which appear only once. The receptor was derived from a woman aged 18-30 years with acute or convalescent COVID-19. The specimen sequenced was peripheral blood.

The CDR3 nucleotides are TGTGCCTGGAGATCGCGTGAGCAGTTCTTC. Its protein is CAWRSREQFF. This chain links TRBV30 with TRBJ2-1; D is unclear. The CDR3 has 10 amino acids. V lost 3 bases to trimming and J lost 9 bases, with 6 bases between them. Per the germline V gene, CDR1 is GTSNPN and CDR2 is SVGIG (reference sequence).